This T cell receptor (beta chain) was recovered during a study of blood T cell repertoires in COVID-19. Study in general: COVID-19 samples collected from the United States, Italy and Spain covered acute and convalescent phases. Nucleic acid was either cDNA or gDNA, and it came from T cells, B-cell-depleted T cells, or PBMCs.

Enrolment of Seattle patients took place during active infection, and they were followed longitudinally. Germline assignment: CDR1 SNHLY and CDR2 FYNNEI. This CDR3 contains 15 residues. V lost 1 base and J lost 0, with 7 bases in between. As originally analysed: Researchers report that nucleated cell counts were estimated from reference gene primer amplification. The repertoire was sequenced with immunoSEQ multiplex PCR; TCRdb's copy has only in-frame clones and lacks some. The V and J calls and clone size were taken over from that table, and D and trimming were inferred from the DNA. The repertoire holds more than 250,000 clones, with approximately 89% as singletons.

Sequenced input: peripheral blood. The gene calls are TRBV2 and TRBJ2-1; D is unresolved. This clonotype was sampled from a woman aged 25 to 39 with COVID-19, enrolled during active disease. CDR3 region: CASSEGLSSYNEQFF. CDR3 bases: TGTGCCAGCAGTGAAGGACTGAGCTCCTACAATGAGCAGTTCTTC. Full variable domain (missing parts from reference TRBV2 and TRBJ2-1): EPEVTQTPSHQVTQMGQEVILRCVPISNHLYFYWYRQILGQKVEFLVSFYNNEISEKSEIFDDQFSVERPDGSNFTLKIRSTKLEDSAMYFCASSEGLSSYNEQFFGPGTRLTVL.